This TCR beta chain is drawn from a study of cytomegalovirus exposure and HLA in healthy donors. The germline CDR1 and CDR2 sequences are SQVTM and ANQGSEA. CDR3 length: 15 residues. J was trimmed by 2 bases and V by 7 bases; bases with no gene match: 12. Study findings and constraints: Generally TCR sequences proved uncommon, though certain public TCRs appeared in numerous donors.

Healthy bone marrow donors supplied every sample. This clone was seen once. What it binds is unknown. The PCR made use of 60 Vbeta and 13 Jbeta primers. The method was immunoSEQ multiplex PCR; TCRdb's version includes in-frame clones alone and lacks a portion of them. The sample holds 150,000 to 200,000 clones, approximately 71% seen once. The chain is built from TRBV29-1 and TRBJ1-2; TRBD1 aligns across 8 bases. This TCR was sampled from a girl between 5 and 17 years old in good health and CMV-seronegative. Sequenced: PBMCs. The CDR3 spells CSGFTAGQGNYGYTF. The CDR3 coding sequence is TGCAGCGGCTTCACTGCCGGACAGGGAAACTATGGCTACACCTTC.